One and the same sample provided the 29 T cell receptor beta chains below, sequenced in a study of blood T cells in healthy people across ages. The use of a sample-barcoded 5' primer and a J-beta primer mix characterized a second PCR of roughly 6 to 11 cycles. In TCRdb, the 5' RACE reads were re-called with MiXCR into one record per CDR3 protein. The sample has 850,000 to 1,300,000 distinct CDR3 sequences; under 55% are singletons. Sequenced input: blood. These receptors all come from a woman between 55 and 75 years old in good health.

The V call is TRBV6-2 or TRBV6-3, the J call TRBJ2-7, with 16 nucleotides matching TRBD2. With V trimmed by 5 bases and J by 6 bases, 7 bases remained unmatched. Germline CDR1 MNHEY, CDR2 SVGEGT. The length of the CDR3 is 16 residues. CDR3: CASSTPGLAGGGEQYF. The DNA of the CDR3 is TGTGCCAGCAGTACTCCGGGACTAGCGGGAGGGGGCGAGCAGTACTTC.

This clonotype was counted a few times. V and J are TRBV12-5 and TRBJ2-3; D not certain. The germline V and J ends were trimmed by 1 base and 6 bases, with 5 bases remaining between them. The CDR3 totals 12 residues. Germline V lookup: CDR1 LGHNT, CDR2 FRNRAP. The CDR3 protein is CASGLGVDTQYF. The CDR3 bases are TGTGCTAGTGGTTTGGGGGTCGATACGCAGTATTTT.

Note on this clonotype: A junction boundary mismatches the germline segment, possibly from a read error. V is TRBV27 and J is TRBJ2-6, with D unresolved. The germline gives CDR1 MNHEY, CDR2 SMNVEV (reference sequence). There are 15 residues in the CDR3. The chain's CDR3 is CASGFQPNGANVLTF. Here the CDR3 DNA reads TGTGCCAGCGGTTTCCAACCAAACGGGGCCAACGTCCTGACTTTC.

This clonotype was detected a few times. The gene calls are TRBV20-1 and TRBJ2-7; D possibly corresponds to TRBD1 (7 bases). Looked up from germline, CDR1 is DFQATT and CDR2 is SNEGSKA (reference sequence). Trimming took 8 bases from V and 3 from J, leaving 17 bases between them. CDR3 length: 13 amino acids. CDR3 sequence: CSRTAGQIYEQYF. CDR3 DNA sequence: TGCAGTCGTACGGCGGGACAGATCTACGAGCAGTACTTC.

The sample holds a few counts of this clonotype. The chain uses TRBV2 and TRBJ2-5; a weak D match, TRBD1 (6 bases). Trimming removed 2 bases from V and 1 base from J, with 17 bases in between. CDR1 and CDR2 (germline): SNHLY, FYNNEI. CDR3 length: 17 residues. The CDR3 DNA reads TGTGCCAGCAGTGAAAGAAGGGGGAGATTGCTCCAAGAGACCCAGTACTTC. Its translation: CASSERRGRLLQETQYF.

This clonotype was seen only a few times. One end of the junction does not line up with germline, which may come from a read error. V is TRBV24-1 and J is TRBJ1-5; perhaps TRBD1 as D (6 bases). This CDR3 is built from 14 residues. The germline V gene encodes CDR1 KGHDR and CDR2 SFDVKD. The CDR3 nucleotides read TGTGGCACCGCTCGTAACAGGGGCAATCAGCCCCAGCATTTT. The encoded protein is CGTARNRGNQPQHF.

This chain joins TRBV6-7 and TRBJ2-3; 12 bases map to TRBD2. TRBV6-7 is recorded as an ORF, its role being uncertain. Losses at the gene ends were 8 bases for V and 4 bases for J; bases not matched to a gene: 1. The CDR3 runs to 13 residues. The CDR3 sequence: CASGLAGSDTQYF. CDR3 DNA: TGTGCCAGCGGACTAGCGGGATCAGATACGCAGTATTTT.

Notes on this clonotype: This may be a read error: a much more frequent sequence differs by one nucleotide. The CDR3 is CASRFNRETQYF. The CDR3 coding sequence is TGTGCCAGCAGGTTTAATCGAGAGACCCAGTACTTC. This rearrangement joins TRBV28 to TRBJ2-5; D gene ambiguous. There are 12 residues in the CDR3. CDR1 is MDHEN and CDR2 is SYDVKM in the germline V gene. V lost 6 bases and J lost 4, with 9 bases in between.

This clonotype was picked up a small number of times. The rearrangement joins TRBV6-5 to TRBJ1-6, with D possibly matching TRBD1 (5 bases). This CDR3 is built from 20 residues. With 2 bases removed from V and 9 bases from J, the gap between germline ends came to 29 bases. The germline CDR1 and CDR2 sequences are MNHEY and SVGAGI. CDR3 loop: CASSYRGVPGPDAPSSPLHF. The CDR3 nucleotides read TGTGCCAGCAGTTACAGGGGCGTACCGGGGCCGGATGCCCCTAGTTCACCCCTCCACTTT.

The gene calls are TRBV6-2 or TRBV6-3 and TRBJ2-5; D is possibly TRBD1 or TRBD2 (5 bases each). V lost 2 bases and J lost 11, with 36 bases in between. The CDR3 spans 20 residues. Looked up from germline, CDR1 is MNHEY and CDR2 is SVGEGT. CDR3 sequence reads: CASSYGPIPGRGRKNNEQYF. CDR3 in DNA: TGTGCCAGCAGTTACGGACCGATACCGGGACGGGGACGTAAAAACAATGAGCAGTACTTC.

Note on this clonotype: The germline gene is not matched at one end of the junction; a read error may be the cause. The chain links TRBV2 to TRBJ2-4; TRBD2 might be the D (6 bases). The CDR3 has 12 amino acids. Per germline, CDR1 SNHLY and CDR2 FYNNEI. CDR3 in DNA: TGTGCCGGCAGGGAGGCCCAAAACATTCAGTACTTC. Translated: CAGREAQNIQYF.

This clonotype was counted only a few times. CDR3 amino acids: CASGLAGVFGKNIQYF. The CDR3 DNA reads as TGTGCCTCCGGACTAGCGGGAGTTTTTGGCAAAAACATTCAGTACTTC. This chain joins TRBV28 and TRBJ2-4, with 13 nucleotides matching TRBD2. Trimming took 11 bases from V and 3 from J; bases not matched to a gene: 10. The CDR3 has 16 amino acids. Germline V gives CDR1 MDHEN, CDR2 SYDVKM.

This sequence joins TRBV20-1 and TRBJ2-1; 7 bases are shared with TRBD1. J was trimmed by 2 bases and V by 1 base; bases with no gene match: 11. The CDR3 consists of 17 residues. CDR1 is DFQATT and CDR2 is SNEGSKA in the germline V gene (reference sequence). As DNA, the CDR3 is TGCAGTGCTAGAGTAACAATAGACAGGGTTACCTACAATGAGCAGTTCTTC. It encodes CSARVTIDRVTYNEQFF.

This clonotype was picked up a small number of times. V and J are TRBV6-5 and TRBJ1-5; a weak D match, TRBD1 (5 bases). The CDR3 has 13 amino acids. Germline CDR1 and CDR2: MNHEY and SVGAGI. Trimming took off 2 bases at V and 7 bases at J, with 9 bases between the two ends. This chain's CDR3 is CASSYDSRQPQHF. In DNA, the CDR3 is TGTGCCAGCAGTTACGACAGTCGCCAGCCCCAGCATTTT.

The CDR3: CATTLTRDYTDTQYF. The CDR3 nucleotides are TGTGCCACCACTCTCACCCGGGACTACACAGATACGCAGTATTTT. V usage is TRBV10-3 and J usage is TRBJ2-3; 7 positions match TRBD2. J gave up 2 bases and V 10 bases, and 12 bases lay outside the gene matches. Germline V gene lookup returns CDR1 ENHRY and CDR2 SYGVKD. CDR3 length equals 15 residues.

The chain uses TRBV5-1 and TRBJ2-3; 13 bases match TRBD2. From germline, CDR1 is SGHRS and CDR2 YFSETQ. This CDR3 is built from 16 residues. The trim removed 4 bases at V and 5 bases at J, leaving 7 bases unmatched. CDR3 protein: CASSEGLAGVEDTQYF. CDR3 in DNA: TGCGCCAGCAGCGAAGGACTAGCGGGAGTGGAAGATACGCAGTATTTT.

CDR3 in DNA: TGTGCCAGCAGGGGAGGACTCTTATCTGGGCCCCAGCATTTT. This encodes CASRGGLLSGPQHF. The chain combines TRBV6-1 with TRBJ1-5; D unresolved. CDR3 length: 14 amino acids. V lost 6 bases, J lost 9 bases, and 18 bases lay in between. Germline V lookup: CDR1 MNHNS, CDR2 SASEGT.

The gene calls are TRBV12-3 or TRBV12-4 and TRBJ2-7; perhaps D is TRBD1 or TRBD2 (5 bases each). The CDR3 loop spans 14 amino acids. The V end lost 6 bases, the J end lost 9 bases, and 21 bases lay between the germline ends. The CDR3 DNA follows: TGTGCCAGCAGCCTCGACGTGGGACCTGATTTGCAGTACTTC. This gives the protein CASSLDVGPDLQYF.

This clonotype was counted a few times. The chain employs TRBV12-3 or TRBV12-4 and TRBJ2-1; D is ambiguous. V lost 5 bases to trimming and J lost 9 bases, with 14 bases between them. The CDR3 is made up of 13 amino acids. CDR3 sequence reads: CASSIDPDGEQFF. CDR3 in DNA: TGTGCCAGCAGTATAGACCCAGATGGTGAGCAGTTCTTC.

The V and J genes are TRBV5-1 and TRBJ2-1; D is perhaps TRBD2 (6 bases). The germline V gene has CDR1 SGHRS and CDR2 YFSETQ. The CDR3 contains 13 residues. V shed 0 bases and J shed 11 bases, with 12 bases lying between them. For the CDR3, the DNA is TGCGCCAGCAGCTTGGAGTCCGGGACTCAGCAGTTCTTC. Amino acids: CASSLESGTQQFF.

Note on this clonotype: A much larger clone lies a single base off, so this may be a read error. V usage is TRBV10-3 and J usage is TRBJ2-5, with D unclear. With the DNA end fitting TRBJ2-7 better, the J assignment may be wrong. Germline values: CDR1 ENHRY, CDR2 SYGVKD. The CDR3 has 14 amino acids. The CDR3 spells CAIELSRWSGEQYF. The CDR3, as DNA: TGTGCCATAGAGCTAAGCAGGTGGTCGGGCGAGCAGTACTTC.

This clonotype came up many times. The chain couples TRBV12-3 or TRBV12-4 to TRBJ2-3; D perhaps matches TRBD2 (5 bases). V lost 2 bases to trimming and J lost 8 bases, with 8 bases between them. CDR3 length equals 12 residues. CDR3 DNA: TGTGCCAGCAGTTTATCGGCGGGTACGCAGTATTTT. It is translated as CASSLSAGTQYF.

The rearrangement joins TRBV18 to TRBJ1-1; 9 positions match TRBD1. The CDR3 has 15 residues. V lost 0 bases and J lost 4; bases outside the gene matches: 3. Per germline, CDR1 KGHSH and CDR2 LQKENI. The CDR3 DNA is TGTGCCAGCTCACCACCGAGGACAGGGGCCACTGAAGCTTTCTTT. Translation gives CASSPPRTGATEAFF. Full variable domain (rest looked up from reference TRBV18 and TRBJ1-1): NAGVMQNPRHLVRRRGQEARLRCSPMKGHSHVYWYRQLPEEGLKFMVYLQKENIIDESGMPKERFSAEFPKEGPSILRIQQVVRGDSAAYFCASSPPRTGATEAFFGQGTRLTVV.

With regard to this clonotype: A read error may be the cause here, since a much bigger clone is one base away. The gene calls are TRBV29-1 and TRBJ2-5; 8 nucleotides line up with TRBD1. The V gene's germline CDR1 is SQVTM and CDR2 ANQGSEA. The CDR3 runs to 12 residues. The CDR3 DNA sequence: TGCAGCGGGGGACAGGAACAAGAGGCCCAGTACTTC. Encoded protein: CSGGQEQEAQYF.

This clonotype was detected a few times. The chain uses TRBV5-6 and TRBJ1-1; D gene unclear. The CDR3 totals 15 residues. Germline values: CDR1 SGHDT, CDR2 YYEEEE. Deletions cut 4 bases from V and 1 base from J, with 14 bases between. The CDR3 coding sequence is TGTGCCAGCAGCCGAAAAGATTTAAGGAACACTGAAGCTTTCTTT. Protein product: CASSRKDLRNTEAFF. Supplemented by reference TRBV5-6 and TRBJ1-1, the full variable domain reads DAGVTQSPTHLIKTRGQQVTLRCSPKSGHDTVSWYQQALGQGPQFIFQYYEEEERQRGNFPDRFSGHQFPNYSSELNVNALLLGDSALYLCASSRKDLRNTEAFFGQGTRLTVV.

This rearrangement joins TRBV25-1 to TRBJ1-2; 8 nucleotides match TRBD1. Trimming took 7 bases from V and 3 from J; bases not matched to a gene: 7. The germline gives CDR1 MGHDK, CDR2 SYGVNS. The CDR3 totals 14 residues. For the CDR3, the DNA is TGTGCCAGCAAGAGGGGACAGGACCACTATGGCTACACCTTC. Encoded protein: CASKRGQDHYGYTF.

This rearrangement joins TRBV15 to TRBJ2-1, with 10 bases fitting TRBD2. J lost 6 bases, V lost 1 base, and 12 bases had no gene match. The CDR3 has 18 amino acids. The germline V gene has CDR1 LNHNV and CDR2 YYDKDF (reference sequence). CDR3 nucleotides: TGTGCCACCAGCAGAGTCGCTAGCGGGAGACTCTGGGGCAATGAGCAGTTCTTC. It is translated as CATSRVASGRLWGNEQFF.

The chain is built from TRBV2 and TRBJ2-7; 14 positions match TRBD2. Germline V gives CDR1 SNHLY, CDR2 FYNNEI. Losses at the gene ends were 4 bases for V and 6 bases for J; bases not matched to a gene: 2. CDR3 size: 14 residues. Here the CDR3 reads CASSAGLAGGEQYF. The DNA of the CDR3 is TGTGCCAGCAGTGCCGGACTAGCGGGGGGCGAGCAGTACTTC.

Worth noting for this clonotype: Since a much larger clone is just one base distant, this may be a read error. V usage is TRBV6-6 and J usage is TRBJ2-5; TRBD2 agrees at 10 bases. The J call may be mistaken, given a closer DNA end match to TRBJ2-7. Germline V lookup: CDR1 MNHNY, CDR2 SVGAGI (reference sequence). The length of the CDR3 is 12 residues. In DNA form, the CDR3 reads TGTGCCTGCAGATCTAGCGGGAGCGAGCAGTACTTC. It codes for CACRSSGSEQYF.